The 30 T cell receptor beta chains presented below share a single source sample, sequenced in a study of CD8+ T cells in alopecia areata. RNA extraction was followed by reverse transcription into cDNA, which acted as the sequencing template. Assay: immunoSEQ multiplex PCR; the TCRdb copy retains only in-frame clones and omits some. The sample has about 200,000 clones, roughly 60% seen once. Regarding treatment: oral pan-JAK inhibitor, 5-10 mg twice daily. The sequenced sample was CD4+ T cells sorted from blood, obtained at week 24, from a patient treated with tofacitinib. The receptors here all came from a human donor with alopecia areata.

This clone was picked up a small number of times. CDR3 sequence: CSVGERTPETQYF. The CDR3 region has the DNA TGCAGCGTTGGGGAAAGGACCCCAGAGACCCAGTACTTC. The rearrangement uses TRBV29-1 and TRBJ2-5; unclear D gene. The CDR3 is made up of 13 amino acids. Between the trimmed V and J ends, which lost 4 bases and 4 bases, there was a span of 13 bases. Germline CDR1 and CDR2: SQVTM and ANQGSEA.

As for this clone: The junction differs from germline at one of its ends, possibly a read error. The chain is built from TRBV7-2 and TRBJ2-3, with 9 bases that match TRBD2. The CDR3 spans 17 residues. Germline V gives CDR1 SGHTA, CDR2 FQGNSA. CDR3 loop: CASSPHPGTSSADTQYF. Here the CDR3 DNA reads TGCGCCAGCAGCCCTCACCCCGGGACTAGCAGCGCAGATACGCAGTATTTT.

The genes are TRBV5-1 and TRBJ1-2; TRBD1 matches 8 bases. This CDR3 region has 15 residues. In germline, CDR1 is SGHRS, CDR2 YFSETQ. Trimming took 1 base from V and 2 from J; bases not matched to a gene: 4. The CDR3 DNA reads TGCGCCAGCAGCTTGATGACAGGGGAGAACTATGGCTACACCTTC. Protein: CASSLMTGENYGYTF.

The rearrangement uses TRBV19 and TRBJ2-3; weak D call: TRBD1 (6 bases). CDR1 is LNHDA and CDR2 is SQIVND in the germline V gene (reference sequence). This CDR3 spans 15 amino acids. Trimming pared 5 bases from V and 4 bases from J, leaving 16 bases between. The CDR3 bases are TGTGCCAGTAGTTCCAGGCAGGGGATCGCAGATACGCAGTATTTT. The encoded protein is CASSSRQGIADTQYF.

The V and J genes are TRBV6-6 and TRBJ2-2, with TRBD1 identical over 10 bases. The CDR3 sequence is 15 residues long. Looked up from germline, CDR1 is MNHNY and CDR2 is SVGAGI (reference sequence). Trimming removed 5 bases from V and 7 bases from J; junction bases left unmatched: 7. The CDR3 loop is CASSPRQGAGGELFF. In DNA form, the CDR3 reads TGTGCCAGCAGTCCCAGACAGGGGGCCGGCGGGGAGCTGTTTTTT.

This clone was recorded a few times. This sequence joins TRBV29-1 and TRBJ1-2; possible D gene TRBD1, 5 bases. The germline CDR1 and CDR2 sequences are SQVTM and ANQGSEA. CDR3 length equals 15 residues. Trimming removed 1 base at V and 2 bases at J, with 14 bases between. CDR3 sequence: CSVEGQGGSNYGYTF. The CDR3 DNA follows: TGCAGCGTTGAAGGCCAGGGAGGGTCAAACTATGGCTACACCTTC.

The gene calls are TRBV28 and TRBJ1-5, with 8 bases that match TRBD1. The CDR3 has 17 amino acids. V lost 5 bases and J lost 0; bases outside the gene matches: 9. CDR1 is MDHEN, CDR2 SYDVKM, per germline. The CDR3 protein is CASSQTGDLYSNQPQHF. The CDR3 DNA reads as TGTGCCAGCAGTCAGACAGGGGACCTTTATAGCAATCAGCCCCAGCATTTT.

V is TRBV5-6 and J is TRBJ1-2; D possibly corresponds to TRBD1 (5 bases). The germline V and J ends were trimmed by 0 bases and 4 bases, with 19 bases remaining between them. The CDR3 has 17 residues. The germline CDR1 and CDR2 sequences are SGHDT and YYEEEE. The CDR3 is CASSLEGPDRASYGYTF. CDR3 nucleotide sequence: TGTGCCAGCAGCTTGGAGGGTCCCGACAGAGCGAGCTATGGCTACACCTTC.

The chain employs TRBV27 and TRBJ1-1; D perhaps matches TRBD1 (5 bases). The CDR3 contains 13 residues. Germline CDR1 and CDR2: MNHEY and SMNVEV (reference sequence). V lost 6 bases and J lost 1, with 9 bases in between. The CDR3 reads CASRPDRNTEAFF. The CDR3 bases are TGTGCCAGCAGACCCGACAGGAACACTGAAGCTTTCTTT.

The chain is built from TRBV9 and TRBJ2-2, with D perhaps assigned TRBD1 or TRBD2 (5 bases each). The V end lost 6 bases, the J end lost 0 bases, and 9 bases lay between the germline ends. The CDR3 covers 14 residues. Germline values: CDR1 SGDLS, CDR2 YYNGEE. The CDR3 coding sequence is TGTGCCAGCATGGGACCCCCGAACACCGGGGAGCTGTTTTTT. Translation gives CASMGPPNTGELFF. The full variable domain, with the rest looked up from reference TRBV9 and TRBJ2-2, is DSGVTQTPKHLITATGQRVTLRCSPRSGDLSVYWYQQSLDQGLQFLIQYYNGEERAKGNILERFSAQQFPDLHSELNLSSLELGDSALYFCASMGPPNTGELFFGEGSRLTVL.

This clone was recorded a few times. This chain uses TRBV18 with TRBJ2-7; D unclear. CDR1 is KGHSH, CDR2 LQKENI, per germline. The CDR3 contains 12 residues. The V and J ends lost 6 bases and 6 bases respectively, with 12 bases between them. CDR3 in amino acids: CASSPEPREQYF. CDR3 nucleotides: TGTGCCAGCTCCCCAGAACCCCGCGAGCAGTACTTC.

V gene TRBV19 combines with J gene TRBJ1-1; D gene uncertain. The V end was cut by 10 bases, the J end by 0 bases, with 12 bases between. CDR3 length: 13 amino acids. Germline V gene lookup returns CDR1 LNHDA and CDR2 SQIVND (reference sequence). The chain's CDR3 is CATSPTVNTEAFF. The DNA for the CDR3 is TGTGCCACATCACCGACGGTGAACACTGAAGCTTTCTTT.

This clone came up a few times. The chain has TRBV2 and TRBJ1-5; D remains unclear. The germline CDR1 and CDR2 sequences are SNHLY and FYNNEI. The CDR3 contains 13 residues. The V end lost 3 bases, the J end lost 0 bases, and 3 bases lay between the germline ends. The CDR3 nucleotides are TGTGCCAGCAGTGACGATAGCAATCAGCCCCAGCATTTT. This translates into CASSDDSNQPQHF.

V gene TRBV30 combines with J gene TRBJ1-3; D is uncertain. The CDR3 spans 15 residues. V lost 3 bases, J lost 2 bases, and 14 bases lay in between. From germline, CDR1 is GTSNPN and CDR2 SVGIG (reference sequence). The CDR3, as DNA: TGTGCCTGGAGCTCCCCCAGTGGTGCTGGAAACACCATATATTTT. Translated, it gives CAWSSPSGAGNTIYF. The complete variable domain, with remaining parts taken from reference TRBV30 and TRBJ1-3, reads SQTIHQWPATLVQPVGSPLSLECTVEGTSNPNLYWYRQAAGRGLQLLFYSVGIGQISSEVPQNLSASRPQDRQFILSSKKLLLSDSGFYLCAWSSPSGAGNTIYFGEGSWLTVV.

The V call is TRBV5-1, the J call TRBJ2-5, with 8 nucleotides matching TRBD1. In germline, CDR1 is SGHRS, CDR2 YFSETQ. The CDR3 has 14 amino acids. V gave up 4 bases and J gave up 5 bases; unmatched junction bases: 7. The chain's CDR3 is CASSQGQVGETQYF. The CDR3 bases are TGCGCCAGCAGCCAGGGACAGGTCGGGGAGACCCAGTACTTC.

The chain employs TRBV5-1 and TRBJ1-2; 9 bases align to TRBD1. The CDR3 spans 14 residues. V trimming: 3 bases; J trimming: 2 bases; junction bases outside the gene matches: 2. Germline loops: CDR1 SGHRS, CDR2 YFSETQ. CDR3 DNA sequence: TGCGCCAGCAGCTCCGGGACAGGGAACTATGGCTACACCTTC. Translated: CASSSGTGNYGYTF.

The rearrangement links TRBV7-2 to TRBJ2-5; TRBD1 matches 8 bases. The CDR3 is 13 residues long. The V and J ends lost 6 bases and 5 bases, in that order; junction bases with no gene match: 5. Germline CDR1 SGHTA, CDR2 FQGNSA. The DNA for the CDR3 is TGTGCCAGCAGGGGGACAGGACAGGAGACCCAGTACTTC. It codes for CASRGTGQETQYF.

This clone was picked up a small number of times. The gene calls are TRBV5-1 and TRBJ2-7; maybe TRBD2 (6 bases). The germline V gene has CDR1 SGHRS and CDR2 YFSETQ. The CDR3 has 13 residues. Trimming shortened V by 2 bases and J by 2 bases, and 8 bases separated the two germline ends. The DNA of the CDR3 is TGCGCCAGCAGCTTATCGGGGGCCTACGAGCAGTACTTC. The encoded protein is CASSLSGAYEQYF.

This clone was observed a single time. The rearrangement joins TRBV27 to TRBJ2-5; TRBD2 matches at 7 bases. V was pared by 8 bases and J by 4 bases, with 7 bases of the junction left unmatched. The CDR3 runs 13 residues. The germline V gene has CDR1 MNHEY and CDR2 SMNVEV (reference sequence). Here the CDR3 reads CASGPGGSETQYF. The CDR3 bases are TGTGCCAGCGGGCCCGGGGGGTCAGAGACCCAGTACTTC.

The rearrangement links TRBV5-1 to TRBJ2-3; TRBD1 matches 7 bases. This CDR3 has 15 amino acids. Unmatched junction bases numbered 3, after V lost 0 bases and J lost 2 bases. Germline V gives CDR1 SGHRS, CDR2 YFSETQ. CDR3 protein: CASSLAGTDTDTQYF. The CDR3 DNA sequence: TGCGCCAGCAGCTTGGCCGGGACAGACACAGATACGCAGTATTTT.

To note about this clone: One end of the junction is discordant with germline, which a read error may explain. The chain carries TRBV29-1 and TRBJ1-2; D is ambiguous. There are 11 residues in the CDR3. Germline V gene data show CDR1 as SQVTM and CDR2 as ANQGSEA. The CDR3 protein is CSFEANYGYTF. Here the CDR3 DNA reads TGCAGCTTTGAAGCTAACTATGGCTACACCTTC. Looking up the rest from reference TRBV29-1 and TRBJ1-2 gives the full variable domain: SAVISQKPSRDICQRGTSLTIQCQVDSQVTMMFWYRQQPGQSLTLIATANQGSEATYESGFVIDKFPISRPNLTFSTLTVSNMSPEDSSIYLCSFEANYGYTFGSGTRLTVV.

With respect to this clone: Other DNA sequences in this specimen translate into the identical CDR3. The chain employs TRBV27 and TRBJ1-5; no reliable D call. V lost 3 bases, J lost 0 bases, and 6 bases lay in between. Germline assignment: CDR1 MNHEY and CDR2 SMNVEV (reference sequence). The CDR3 loop spans 14 amino acids. The CDR3 here is CASSLSGSNQPQHF. DNA of the CDR3: TGTGCCAGCAGTTTGTCCGGTAGCAATCAGCCCCAGCATTTT.

The chain carries TRBV29-1 and TRBJ2-5; D may be TRBD1 (6 bases). CDR1 is SQVTM, CDR2 ANQGSEA, per germline. The length of the CDR3 is 11 residues. Trimming took 4 bases from V and 7 from J, leaving 10 bases between them. The CDR3 nucleotides are TGCAGCGTTGGGGGGCAGGGGACCCAGTACTTC. It translates to CSVGGQGTQYF.

This clone was observed a handful of times. The chain recombines TRBV11-2 with TRBJ2-7; 9 bases line up with TRBD1. V lost 1 base and J lost 3; bases outside the gene matches: 4. The CDR3 runs 15 residues. CDR1 SGHAT and CDR2 FQNNGV come from the germline V gene. This CDR3 is CASSLGGQGYYEQYF. The CDR3 region has the DNA TGTGCCAGCAGCTTAGGGGGACAGGGATACTACGAGCAGTACTTC.

This chain links TRBV30 with TRBJ1-2; 7 bases match TRBD1. The CDR3 spans 15 residues. The J segment lost 4 bases and the V segment lost 2 bases, leaving 10 bases of the junction unmatched. Germline V gives CDR1 GTSNPN, CDR2 SVGIG (reference sequence). The CDR3 bases are TGTGCCTGGAGTTCAGGGGGAAGCCTTGCCTATGGCTACACCTTC. Protein product: CAWSSGGSLAYGYTF.

V and J are TRBV30 and TRBJ1-5; unclear D gene. This CDR3 contains 14 residues. In germline, CDR1 is GTSNPN, CDR2 SVGIG (reference sequence). The ends were cut back, 0 bases at V and 1 base at J, with 7 bases in the middle. The CDR3 protein is CAWSVRTSNQPQHF. CDR3 DNA sequence: TGTGCCTGGAGTGTCCGGACGAGCAATCAGCCCCAGCATTTT.

This clone came up a few times. The chain is built from TRBV7-2 and TRBJ2-1, with 11 bases lining up with TRBD2. This CDR3 comprises 16 residues. Per the germline V gene, CDR1 is SGHTA and CDR2 is FQGNSA. The J segment lost 7 bases and the V segment lost 5 bases, leaving 10 bases of the junction unmatched. The CDR3 is CASSPFWASGGNEQFF. CDR3 bases: TGTGCCAGCAGCCCTTTCTGGGCTAGCGGGGGGAATGAGCAGTTCTTC.

The chain employs TRBV9 and TRBJ1-2; D remains ambiguous. V was shortened by 4 bases and J by 5 bases, with 12 bases between the two germline ends. Germline V gene data show CDR1 as SGDLS and CDR2 as YYNGEE. This CDR3 has 13 residues. CDR3 region: CASSQLGEYGYTF. CDR3 in DNA: TGTGCCAGCAGCCAGCTTGGGGAATATGGCTACACCTTC.

The chain couples TRBV29-1 to TRBJ1-3; 7 bases agree with TRBD1. Trimming took 4 bases from V and 15 from J; bases not matched to a gene: 21. Germline CDR1 SQVTM, CDR2 ANQGSEA. CDR3 length equals 15 residues. The CDR3, as DNA: TGCAGCGTTGTTTCTCGTGTGGGACAGCTCTTTCGAGAATATTTT. Protein: CSVVSRVGQLFREYF.

The chain uses TRBV5-1 and TRBJ1-5, with 9 bases matching TRBD1. From germline, CDR1 is SGHRS and CDR2 YFSETQ. This CDR3 spans 15 amino acids. V was pared by 0 bases and J by 4 bases, with 2 bases of the junction left unmatched. CDR3 amino acids: CASSLAGTGNQPQHF. The CDR3 nucleotides read TGCGCCAGCAGCTTGGCCGGGACAGGGAATCAGCCCCAGCATTTT.